The clone carrying this T cell receptor beta chain was counted once. The target antigen is unknown. The CDR3 is 15 amino acids. From germline, CDR1 is SGHNT and CDR2 YENEEA. Losses at the gene ends were 4 bases for V and 0 bases for J; bases not matched to a gene: 3. This entry comes from a study of cytomegalovirus exposure and HLA in healthy donors. Notes on the study in general: 87-base-pair reads could not separate some V segments, including TRBV6-2 and TRBV6-3. In terms of immune exposure information, only CMV serostatus was available. Cytomegalovirus status was reportedly diagnosed by the classifier with high sensitivity and specificity.

In the PCR, 60 Vbeta and 13 Jbeta primers were used. Sequencing used immunoSEQ multiplex PCR; TCRdb keeps in-frame clones, though not all of them. The sample has 150,000 to 200,000 clones; 60% to 80% are singletons. The receptor was isolated from a man aged 40-49 years in good health and CMV-seropositive. What was sequenced was PBMCs. This rearrangement joins TRBV11-3 to TRBJ2-7; 10 bases are a match to TRBD2. The CDR3, as DNA: TGTGCCAGCAGCTACGGACTAGCGGACTCCTACGAGCAGTACTTC. This sequence encodes CASSYGLADSYEQYF.